One and the same sample provided the 29 T cell receptor beta chains below, sequenced in a study of cytomegalovirus exposure and HLA in healthy donors. With 60 Vbeta and 13 Jbeta primers, the PCR was carried out. Method: immunoSEQ multiplex PCR; TCRdb's copy keeps in-frame clones and lacks some. The sample carries roughly 120,000 clones, around 77% recorded once. The sample was PBMCs. Receptors were obtained from a human donor in good health.

This chain links TRBV7-2 with TRBJ1-1; no firm D call. The CDR3 sequence is 11 residues long. Germline CDR1 and CDR2: SGHTA and FQGNSA. Trimming removed 5 bases from V and 7 bases from J, with 8 bases in between. CDR3 region: CASSLESEAFF. For the CDR3, the DNA is TGTGCCAGCAGCCTTGAGAGTGAAGCTTTCTTT.

This clone appeared a single time. V usage is TRBV5-4 and J usage is TRBJ2-3, with 8 bases matching TRBD1. The J segment lost 4 bases and the V segment lost 7 bases, leaving 17 bases of the junction unmatched. The CDR3 has 17 amino acids. Germline lookup yields CDR1 SGHNT and CDR2 YYREEE (reference sequence). CDR3: CASFGGEGRGQSDTQYF. CDR3 coding DNA: TGTGCCAGCTTCGGGGGAGAGGGCAGGGGGCAATCAGATACGCAGTATTTT.

The rearrangement links TRBV6-1 to TRBJ1-5; the match to TRBD1 covers 10 bases. The CDR3 consists of 14 residues. CDR1 MNHNS and CDR2 SASEGT come from the germline V gene. V gave up 6 bases and J gave up 7 bases; unmatched junction bases: 6. The CDR3 spells CASSTGTGAQPQHF. The CDR3 DNA reads as TGTGCCAGCAGCACCGGGACAGGGGCCCAGCCCCAGCATTTT.

This clone has a handful of counts. The rearrangement uses TRBV28 and TRBJ1-2; TRBD1 might be the D (5 bases). Germline V gene lookup returns CDR1 MDHEN and CDR2 SYDVKM. Trimming left V 8 bases short and J 0 bases short, with 19 bases between. The CDR3 runs to 16 residues. This chain's CDR3 is CASSTAFTWPNYGYTF. The CDR3 nucleotides read TGTGCCAGCTCGACAGCTTTTACATGGCCTAACTATGGCTACACCTTC.

Only one count was recorded for this clone. The rearrangement links TRBV19 to TRBJ1-5, with D perhaps TRBD1 (5 bases). Trimming pared 5 bases from V and 4 bases from J, leaving 15 bases between. Germline CDR1 is LNHDA and CDR2 is SQIVND (reference sequence). The CDR3 totals 15 residues. The CDR3 spells CASSSQGGVNQPQHF. As DNA, the CDR3 is TGTGCCAGTAGTTCCCAAGGAGGGGTAAATCAGCCCCAGCATTTT.

The chain couples TRBV19 to TRBJ2-7; 7 bases are shared with TRBD2. There are 16 residues in the CDR3. Losses at the gene ends were 1 base for V and 5 bases for J; bases not matched to a gene: 11. Germline lookup yields CDR1 LNHDA and CDR2 SQIVND (reference sequence). CDR3 DNA sequence: TGTGCCAGTAGTATAGGCTCCTATTCAAGCGGGAACGAGCAGTACTTC. Its protein product is CASSIGSYSSGNEQYF.

This clone appeared a few times. V and J are TRBV19 and TRBJ1-2; D perhaps matches TRBD1 (5 bases). CDR3 length equals 15 residues. The ends were cut back, 3 bases at V and 8 bases at J, with 19 bases in the middle. Germline V gene data show CDR1 as LNHDA and CDR2 as SQIVND (reference sequence). The CDR3 DNA is TGTGCCAGTAGTATGCCGCAGGGTTCTCCACGGGGCTACACCTTC. Translated: CASSMPQGSPRGYTF. The complete variable domain, with remaining parts taken from reference TRBV19 and TRBJ1-2, reads DGGITQSPKYLFRKEGQNVTLSCEQNLNHDAMYWYRQDPGQGLRLIYYSQIVNDFQKGDIAEGYSVSREKKESFPLTVTSAQKNPTAFYLCASSMPQGSPRGYTFGSGTRLTVV.

The chain has TRBV2 and TRBJ1-5; 9 bases match TRBD1. The V gene's germline CDR1 is SNHLY and CDR2 FYNNEI. V dropped 4 bases and J dropped 1; count of bases not matched to a gene: 2. CDR3 size: 15 residues. The CDR3 DNA sequence: TGTGCCAGCAGTGCGACAGGGGGGAGCAATCAGCCCCAGCATTTT. Translated, it gives CASSATGGSNQPQHF. The whole variable domain, remainder taken from reference TRBV2 and TRBJ1-5, is EPEVTQTPSHQVTQMGQEVILRCVPISNHLYFYWYRQILGQKVEFLVSFYNNEISEKSEIFDDQFSVERPDGSNFTLKIRSTKLEDSAMYFCASSATGGSNQPQHFGDGTRLSIL.

V gene TRBV20-1 combines with J gene TRBJ2-5, with D possibly TRBD2 on 6 matching bases. Germline lookup yields CDR1 DFQATT and CDR2 SNEGSKA (reference sequence). The CDR3 loop spans 11 amino acids. Trimming left V 5 bases short and J 7 bases short, with 11 bases between. CDR3 sequence reads: CSAVRRGTQYF. The CDR3 region has the DNA TGCAGTGCTGTCCGGCGGGGGACCCAGTACTTC.

This chain uses TRBV2 with TRBJ2-1; 9 bases line up with TRBD2. J lost 8 bases, V lost 5 bases, and 10 bases had no gene match. The CDR3 is 15 residues long. CDR1 and CDR2 from the germline V gene are SNHLY and FYNNEI. The CDR3 bases are TGTGCCAGCAGTTTAGCGGGAGCAGCCCGCGATGAGCAGTTCTTC. This codes for CASSLAGAARDEQFF.

The chain uses TRBV27 and TRBJ2-7, with TRBD2 matching 8 bases. The length of the CDR3 is 13 residues. From germline, CDR1 is MNHEY and CDR2 SMNVEV (reference sequence). The V gene end was trimmed by 3 bases and the J gene end by 7 bases; junction bases not matched to a gene: 5. In nucleotides, the CDR3 is TGTGCCAGCAGTTTCGGGAGACTAGCGGAGCAGTACTTC. Translated, it gives CASSFGRLAEQYF.

CDR3 region: CASSDGNNSPLHF. The DNA for the CDR3 is TGCGCCAGCAGTGACGGGAATAATTCACCCCTCCACTTT. The J gene is TRBJ1-6, the V gene TRBV10-2; D is undetermined. CDR1 is WSHSY and CDR2 is SAAADI in the germline V gene. V lost 3 bases and J lost 5, with 5 bases in between. The CDR3 sequence is 13 residues long.

This chain joins TRBV7-3 and TRBJ2-5; D is ambiguous. The CDR3 totals 13 residues. Germline V gives CDR1 SGHTA, CDR2 FQGTGA. The V end was cut by 5 bases, the J end by 2 bases, with 9 bases between. CDR3 nucleotides: TGTGCCAGCAGCGAAACAGTACAAGAGACCCAGTACTTC. Encoded protein: CASSETVQETQYF. The full variable domain, with the rest looked up from reference TRBV7-3 and TRBJ2-5, is GAGVSQTPSNKVTEKGKYVELRCDPISGHTALYWYRQSLGQGPEFLIYFQGTGAADDSGLPNDRFFAVRPEGSVSTLKIQRTERGDSAVYLCASSETVQETQYFGPGTRLLVL.

J is TRBJ2-3 and V is TRBV5-1; 8 bases fit TRBD2. CDR3 size: 16 residues. Unmatched junction bases numbered 5, after V lost 2 bases and J lost 0 bases. Germline lookup yields CDR1 SGHRS and CDR2 YFSETQ. CDR3 residues: CASSLPSGSSTDTQYF. CDR3 nucleotides: TGCGCCAGCAGCTTACCTAGCGGGTCTAGCACAGATACGCAGTATTTT.

This clone was seen only once. This chain connects TRBV6-5 to TRBJ1-1; TRBD1 matches at 7 bases. This CDR3 is built from 13 residues. Trimming cost V 5 bases and J 3 bases; bases outside gene matches: 3. CDR1 is MNHEY, CDR2 SVGAGI, per germline. CDR3 coding DNA: TGTGCCAGCAGTAGGGGGCGGGACACTGAAGCTTTCTTT. This sequence encodes CASSRGRDTEAFF.

The chain uses TRBV19 and TRBJ2-7; perhaps TRBD1 as D (5 bases). Germline V lookup: CDR1 LNHDA, CDR2 SQIVND (reference sequence). V was pared by 1 base and J by 0 bases, with 10 bases between. The CDR3 totals 15 residues. The CDR3 DNA reads TGTGCCAGTAGTATAGGGACATCGAGCTCCTACGAGCAGTACTTC. Encoded protein: CASSIGTSSSYEQYF.

This rearrangement joins TRBV25-1 to TRBJ2-2; D not resolved. The CDR3 has 14 residues. Between the trimmed V and J ends, which lost 5 bases and 5 bases, there was a span of 12 bases. CDR1 is MGHDK, CDR2 SYGVNS, per germline. The CDR3 DNA sequence: TGTGCCAGCAGTCTGGAGTTAGGAACCGGGGAGCTGTTTTTT. It translates to CASSLELGTGELFF.

A single count supports this clone. The chain employs TRBV4-1 and TRBJ2-2, with D possibly matching TRBD2 (5 bases). This CDR3 has 16 residues. Germline CDR1 is MGHRA and CDR2 is YSYEKL. V was pared by 0 bases and J by 5 bases, with 13 bases between. CDR3 protein: CASSQDSVRYTGELFF. The CDR3 nucleotides are TGCGCCAGCAGCCAAGATAGCGTGAGATATACCGGGGAGCTGTTTTTT.

The chain has TRBV4-2 and TRBJ1-1; D is ambiguous. Trimming stripped 0 bases from V and 2 bases from J, with 10 bases between. This CDR3 region has 15 residues. Germline CDR1 is LGHNA and CDR2 is YNFKEQ. As DNA, the CDR3 is TGTGCCAGCAGCCAAGATATGGCGGGTAACACTGAAGCTTTCTTT. It encodes CASSQDMAGNTEAFF.

V and J are TRBV5-1 and TRBJ1-6; 9 bases are a match to TRBD1. Germline values: CDR1 SGHRS, CDR2 YFSETQ. Losses at the gene ends were 5 bases for V and 13 bases for J; bases not matched to a gene: 10. There are 14 residues in the CDR3. In nucleotides, the CDR3 is TGCGCCAGCAGTTCCGGGACAGGGTACCTCCCCCTCCACTTT. This codes for CASSSGTGYLPLHF.

This chain connects TRBV14 to TRBJ1-2; D is possibly TRBD1 (5 bases). Trimming removed 1 base at V and 14 bases at J, with 20 bases between. The CDR3 is 14 residues long. The germline gives CDR1 SGHDN, CDR2 FVKESK. The CDR3 protein is CASSQALDSGIGTF. In DNA form, the CDR3 reads TGTGCCAGCAGCCAAGCTCTCGACAGCGGGATTGGGACCTTC.

The chain combines TRBV11-3 with TRBJ2-7; D is possibly TRBD1 (6 bases). The germline V gene has CDR1 SGHNT and CDR2 YENEEA. The CDR3 spans 15 residues. V dropped 1 base and J dropped 5 bases, with 15 bases sitting between them. CDR3 sequence reads: CASSLGVQGNHEQYF. Here the CDR3 DNA reads TGTGCCAGCAGCTTAGGAGTGCAGGGGAACCACGAGCAGTACTTC. The variable domain in full, with the rest retrieved from reference TRBV11-3 and TRBJ2-7, is EAGVVQSPRYKIIEKKQPVAFWCNPISGHNTLYWYLQNLGQGPELLIRYENEEAVDDSQLPKDRFSAERLKGVDSTLKIQPAELGDSAVYLCASSLGVQGNHEQYFGPGTRLTVT.

The chain recombines TRBV5-4 with TRBJ1-2; TRBD1 matches 7 bases. Germline lookup yields CDR1 SGHNT and CDR2 YYREEE (reference sequence). The length of the CDR3 is 13 residues. V was pared by 3 bases and J by 11 bases, with 10 bases of the junction left unmatched. The CDR3 loop reads CASSSRDREGYTF. Written as DNA, the CDR3 is TGTGCCAGCAGCTCGAGAGACAGGGAAGGGTACACCTTC.

The table lists this clone with a few counts. This chain connects TRBV7-6 to TRBJ1-1; 9 bases agree with TRBD1. This CDR3 spans 16 amino acids. With V trimmed by 1 base and J by 5 bases, 8 bases remained unmatched. Per the germline V gene, CDR1 is SGHVS and CDR2 is FNYEAQ. The CDR3 region is CASSLESGQGGTEAFF. The CDR3 DNA sequence: TGTGCCAGCAGCTTAGAATCGGGACAGGGTGGGACTGAAGCTTTCTTT. The variable domain in full, completed from reference TRBV7-6 and TRBJ1-1, reads GAGVSQSPRYKVTKRGQDVALRCDPISGHVSLYWYRQALGQGPEFLTYFNYEAQQDKSGLPNDRFSAERPEGSISTLTIQRTEQRDSAMYRCASSLESGQGGTEAFFGQGTRLTVV.

The sample holds a few counts of this clone. This chain uses TRBV19 with TRBJ2-1; 7 positions agree with TRBD2. The CDR3 length is 15 residues. The ends lost 6 bases at V and 7 bases at J; junction bases unmatched: 12. Germline V gene data show CDR1 as LNHDA and CDR2 as SQIVND (reference sequence). The CDR3 loop is CASRGGRSGGNEQFF. DNA for the CDR3: TGTGCCAGTAGAGGCGGGAGATCCGGGGGGAATGAGCAGTTCTTC.

CDR3 loop: CAWSVGASGIRSSYEQYF. The CDR3, as DNA: TGTGCCTGGAGTGTGGGGGCTAGCGGGATCCGAAGCTCCTACGAGCAGTACTTC. The rearrangement uses TRBV30 and TRBJ2-7; 9 bases match TRBD2. The CDR3 has 18 amino acids. After removal of 0 bases from V and 0 bases from J, the junction contained 12 bases not matched to a gene. Per the germline V gene, CDR1 is GTSNPN and CDR2 is SVGIG (reference sequence).

This clone was seen more than once but under ten times. This chain connects TRBV6-6 to TRBJ2-1; 14 nucleotides agree with TRBD2. There are 14 residues in the CDR3. Germline values: CDR1 MNHNY, CDR2 SVGAGI (reference sequence). Trimming took 7 bases from V and 7 from J; bases not matched to a gene: 3. The DNA of the CDR3 is TGTGCCAGCATCGGGACTAGCGGGAGTAATGAGCAGTTCTTC. This translates into CASIGTSGSNEQFF.

This clone was counted only a few times. The J gene is TRBJ2-2, the V gene TRBV25-1; TRBD1 matches 7 bases. Unmatched junction bases numbered 9, after V lost 8 bases and J lost 9 bases. This CDR3 is 13 amino acids long. Per the germline V gene, CDR1 is MGHDK and CDR2 is SYGVNS. The CDR3 spells CASLDRAARELFF. CDR3 nucleotide sequence: TGTGCCAGCCTCGACAGGGCCGCGAGGGAGCTGTTTTTT.

The chain carries TRBV9 and TRBJ2-7, with 11 bases identical to TRBD2. The CDR3 loop spans 17 amino acids. The junction had 11 bases not matched to a gene; V was cut back by 3 bases and J by 3 bases. Germline CDR1 is SGDLS and CDR2 is YYNGEE. CDR3 protein: CASSATASGRTVYEQYF. For the CDR3, the DNA is TGTGCCAGCAGCGCTACCGCTAGCGGGAGGACAGTCTACGAGCAGTACTTC.